These 9 T cell receptor beta chains were all obtained from the same sample, sequenced in a study of monozygotic twins with inflammatory bowel disease. TCRdb processed the 5' RACE reads again and assigns one entry to each CDR3 protein, with no DNA. The table lists about 420,000 distinct CDR3 sequences, with 2.4% in the top ten. Sequencing was performed on blood. These receptors were collected from a human donor with ulcerative colitis or Crohn's disease, or a healthy co-twin of an affected twin (not recorded which).

The J gene is TRBJ1-5, the V gene TRBV20-1; TCRdb outputs TRBD1, but without DNA this stays unchecked. The CDR3 loop spans 14 amino acids. CDR1 is DFQATT, CDR2 SNEGSKA, per germline (reference sequence). This chain's CDR3 is CSARGQGGNQPQHF.

This chain uses TRBV4-3 with TRBJ2-1; TCRdb's D gene call, TRBD1, goes unchecked for lack of DNA. Germline V gene sequence: CDR1 LGHNA, CDR2 YSLEER. The CDR3 consists of 16 residues. CDR3 amino acids: CASSEGSGVSYNEQFF.

The genes are TRBV20-1 and TRBJ2-2; TCRdb names TRBD1, which stays unverified in the absence of DNA. The CDR3 consists of 13 residues. Germline CDR1 reads DFQATT; CDR2 reads SNEGSKA (reference sequence). CDR3 region: CSARGASTGELFF.

The chain couples TRBV5-1 to TRBJ2-3; TCRdb returns TRBD1, unconfirmable since there is no DNA. Germline V gives CDR1 SGHRS, CDR2 YFSETQ. The CDR3 runs 15 residues. CDR3 amino acids: CASTSTGMGTDTQYF.

The chain joins TRBV27 to TRBJ1-5; TCRdb proposes TRBD1, but this gene call is untestable without DNA. Looked up from germline, CDR1 is MNHEY and CDR2 is SMNVEV (reference sequence). The CDR3 is made up of 17 amino acids. The CDR3 loop reads CASSLSKAARANQPQHF.

V is TRBV11-1 and J is TRBJ2-3; TCRdb's D call of TRBD2 is untestable without DNA. CDR1 is SGHAT, CDR2 FQDESV, per germline (reference sequence). This CDR3 region has 20 residues. Here the CDR3 reads CASVGRLSKHSPKNTDTQYF.

The rearrangement uses TRBV5-1 and TRBJ1-6. Looked up from germline, CDR1 is SGHRS and CDR2 is YFSETQ. The CDR3 totals 15 residues. The CDR3 spells CASSLADSYNSPLHF.

The chain links TRBV5-1 to TRBJ2-7; TCRdb reports TRBD1, a call that lacks DNA to check it against. The CDR3 length is 14 residues. Germline V gives CDR1 SGHRS, CDR2 YFSETQ. CDR3 region: CASSSGQVAYEQYF.

The J gene is TRBJ2-3, the V gene TRBV20-1; without DNA, the TCRdb call of TRBD2 cannot be checked. The CDR3 has 16 residues. CDR1 is DFQATT and CDR2 is SNEGSKA in the germline V gene (reference sequence). The CDR3 region is CSARVLGGRDADTQYF.